Below are 15 T cell receptor beta chains sequenced from a single sample in a study of blood T cell repertoires in COVID-19. Sequencing was performed with immunoSEQ multiplex PCR; in TCRdb, only in-frame clones are kept and a portion is missing. The data show roughly 200,000 clones, approximately 88% seen once. The sequenced material came from PBMCs or T cells enriched from blood (not recorded which). All receptors come from a man aged 18 to 35 with acute COVID-19.

J is TRBJ2-7 and V is TRBV27, with 8 bases matching TRBD1. V lost 6 bases, J lost 0 bases, and 4 bases stayed unmatched. Germline V gene sequence: CDR1 MNHEY, CDR2 SMNVEV (reference sequence). The CDR3 loop spans 14 amino acids. The CDR3 DNA reads TGTGCCAGCAGCTTGGGACAGGACTCCTACGAGCAGTACTTC. Translating it yields CASSLGQDSYEQYF.

The chain carries TRBV5-1 and TRBJ2-7; TRBD2 matches at 9 bases. Germline CDR1 and CDR2: SGHRS and YFSETQ. The CDR3 length is 14 residues. V shed 0 bases and J 4 bases; nucleotides not matched to a gene: 2. CDR3 protein: CASSLDLAGYEQYF. The CDR3 DNA sequence: TGCGCCAGCAGCTTGGATCTAGCGGGGTACGAGCAGTACTTC.

This clone was seen a single time. In DNA, the CDR3 is TGCGCCAGCAGCCAAGATCCGGCGGAGAACCCGGAGGAGCAGTACTTC. Its translation: CASSQDPAENPEEQYF. The J gene is TRBJ2-7, the V gene TRBV4-1; no reliable D call. The CDR3 loop spans 16 amino acids. V was clipped by 0 bases and J by 7 bases, with 19 bases between them. From germline, CDR1 is MGHRA and CDR2 YSYEKL.

This chain links TRBV28 with TRBJ1-1; 8 bases are a match to TRBD1. V was clipped by 3 bases and J by 0 bases; unmatched bases: 6. The CDR3 length is 16 residues. Germline V gene data show CDR1 as MDHEN and CDR2 as SYDVKM. The CDR3 is CASSFLRQGLNTEAFF. The DNA for the CDR3 is TGTGCCAGCAGTTTCCTAAGACAGGGGTTGAACACTGAAGCTTTCTTT.

This chain links TRBV12-3 or TRBV12-4 with TRBJ2-7, with a possible D match to TRBD2 (5 bases). V was pared by 0 bases and J by 12 bases, with 9 bases between. This CDR3 comprises 11 residues. This CDR3 is CASSLARELYF. CDR3 DNA sequence: TGTGCCAGCAGTTTAGCGAGGGAGTTGTACTTC.

This clone showed up just a few times. The chain uses TRBV7-2 and TRBJ2-7; TRBD2 aligns across 10 bases. The CDR3 sequence is 15 residues long. Germline assignment: CDR1 SGHTA and CDR2 FQGNSA. J lost 4 bases, V lost 5 bases, and 8 bases had no gene match. CDR3 sequence (DNA): TGTGCCAGCAGCCCGACACTGACTAGCGGGTACGAGCAGTACTTC. Translated, it gives CASSPTLTSGYEQYF.

The chain combines TRBV5-1 with TRBJ2-1; 7 bases are a match to TRBD2. V trimming: 4 bases; J trimming: 7 bases; junction bases outside the gene matches: 2. CDR1 is SGHRS, CDR2 YFSETQ, per germline. There are 12 residues in the CDR3. This CDR3 reads CASSSSGNEQFF. DNA of the CDR3: TGCGCCAGCAGCAGTAGCGGGAATGAGCAGTTCTTC.

This clone was detected a few times. The chain has TRBV6-1 and TRBJ2-7; the match to TRBD2 covers 8 bases. This CDR3 is built from 14 residues. The V and J ends lost 1 base and 6 bases, in that order; junction bases with no gene match: 5. Germline V gives CDR1 MNHNS, CDR2 SASEGT. The CDR3 here is CASSEEAGGLEQYF. CDR3 in DNA: TGTGCCAGCAGTGAAGAGGCGGGAGGTCTCGAGCAGTACTTC.

The chain recombines TRBV11-3 with TRBJ2-5, with D possibly matching TRBD2 (6 bases). The CDR3 runs to 13 residues. Between the trimmed V and J ends, which lost 5 bases and 5 bases, there was a span of 12 bases. The germline V gene has CDR1 SGHNT and CDR2 YENEEA. Here the CDR3 DNA reads TGTGCCAGCAGCCTCGGGAGACGGGAGACCCAGTACTTC. Amino acid sequence: CASSLGRRETQYF.

The genes are TRBV19 and TRBJ2-7, with a weak D call TRBD2 (6 bases). The CDR3 is made up of 15 amino acids. V lost 3 bases to trimming and J lost 1 base, with 13 bases between them. Germline V gives CDR1 LNHDA, CDR2 SQIVND (reference sequence). CDR3 loop: CASSMVGEESYEQYF. Written as DNA, the CDR3 is TGTGCCAGTAGTATGGTGGGGGAGGAATCCTACGAGCAGTACTTC.

The CDR3 DNA reads TGTGCCAGCATCTTTAGCGGCGAAAACAATGAGCAGTTCTTC. As protein: CASIFSGENNEQFF. The genes are TRBV21-1 and TRBJ2-1; the table's D gene call, TRBD2, was not cross checked with the DNA. TRBV21-1 is listed as a pseudogene. The CDR3 runs to 14 residues.

The genes are TRBV7-2 and TRBJ2-5, with D uncertain. Germline CDR1 SGHTA, CDR2 FQGNSA. This CDR3 region has 14 residues. The V and J ends lost 1 base and 7 bases respectively, with 13 bases between them. The CDR3 spells CASSLERAAVTQYF. Written as DNA, the CDR3 is TGTGCCAGCAGCTTAGAGCGAGCCGCCGTGACCCAGTACTTC.

This clone came up once. The chain links TRBV7-2 to TRBJ2-5; 12 nucleotides line up with TRBD2. The V segment lost 1 base and the J segment 5 bases; nucleotides outside the gene matches: 2. CDR1 and CDR2 (germline): SGHTA, FQGNSA. This CDR3 comprises 15 residues. The chain's CDR3 is CASSLGTSGMETQYF. CDR3 DNA sequence: TGTGCCAGCAGCTTAGGGACTAGCGGGATGGAGACCCAGTACTTC.

The chain couples TRBV7-9 to TRBJ2-2; D might be TRBD1 (6 bases). Trimming removed 5 bases from V and 8 bases from J, with 9 bases in between. CDR1 is SEHNR, CDR2 FQNEAQ, per germline (reference sequence). This CDR3 is built from 12 residues. CDR3: CASSLGQGELFF. CDR3 DNA sequence: TGTGCCAGCAGCCTCGGACAGGGGGAGCTGTTTTTT.

Remarks on this clone: Mismatch with germline at one junction end may stem from a read error. The chain couples TRBV7-7 to TRBJ2-2; 7 nucleotides match TRBD2. This CDR3 contains 15 residues. The germline V gene encodes CDR1 SSHAT and CDR2 FNYEAQ (reference sequence). The CDR3 nucleotides read TGTGCTAGCAGGCCCAAAGGGCGGGAGAACGGGGAGCTGTTTTTT. Translation gives CASRPKGRENGELFF.